This TCR beta chain was sequenced for a study of shared clonotypes between healthy human individuals. In the case of this clone: Other DNA sequences in the same sample also yield this CDR3.

The CDR3 runs 13 residues. The V gene's germline CDR1 is LNHDA and CDR2 SQIVND (reference sequence). V lost 5 bases and J lost 1, with 8 bases in between. Positive CCR7 selection of CD45RO-negative cells yielded the naive CD8 cells, and terminally differentiated effector memory CD45RA+ cells were excluded. Sequencing was performed with immunoSEQ multiplex PCR; in TCRdb, only in-frame clones are kept and a portion is missing. The sample lists millions of clones; about 93% were seen once. This receptor was taken from a man aged 18-30 years in good health. Some clones in this sample may be carry-over from other donors' samples. The sample comprised naive CD8+ T cells from PBMCs. The chain recombines TRBV19 with TRBJ1-1; possibly TRBD1 for D (5 bases). CDR3 sequence: CASSWGPNTEAFF. The CDR3 DNA reads TGTGCCAGTAGTTGGGGCCCGAACACTGAAGCTTTCTTT.